These 19 T cell receptor beta chains share one sample of origin, sequenced in a study of CD8 T cells in Susac syndrome. With random hexamers, reverse transcription was performed on about 0.5 to 1 ug of RNA. TCRdb re-derived calls from the immunoSEQ multiplex PCR reads in MiXCR, one entry per CDR3 protein. The table includes 150,000 to 200,000 distinct CDR3 sequences, approximately 93% detected once. Specimen: CD4+ T cells from PBMCs. All receptors derive from a human donor with multiple sclerosis.

The chain employs TRBV28 and TRBJ2-2; TRBD1 matches 9 bases. The CDR3 contains 16 residues. J was trimmed by 6 bases and V by 6 bases; bases with no gene match: 11. CDR1 is MDHEN and CDR2 is SYDVKM in the germline V gene. In nucleotides, the CDR3 is TGTGCCAGCAGGGCCCCCGGGACAGGGCTGGCCGGGGAGCTGTTTTTT. Translating it yields CASRAPGTGLAGELFF.

The rearrangement uses TRBV5-1 and TRBJ2-1, with D perhaps matching TRBD2 (5 bases). Trimming took 1 base from V and 7 from J, leaving 18 bases between them. This CDR3 comprises 16 residues. The germline V gene has CDR1 SGHRS and CDR2 YFSETQ. The CDR3 nucleotides read TGCGCCAGCAGCTTGTCCAGCGGCTTGAATACGAATGAGCAGTTCTTC. It is translated as CASSLSSGLNTNEQFF.

The rearrangement links TRBV27 to TRBJ2-3; TRBD1 aligns across 9 bases. The germline V gene has CDR1 MNHEY and CDR2 SMNVEV (reference sequence). V lost 6 bases to trimming and J lost 5 bases; unmatched junction nucleotides: 6. The CDR3 length is 14 residues. CDR3 in amino acids: CASRLQGAGDTQYF. DNA of the CDR3: TGTGCCAGCAGGCTACAGGGGGCTGGAGATACGCAGTATTTT.

This chain connects TRBV20-1 to TRBJ2-4; a possible D gene is TRBD1 (6 bases). The CDR3 has 13 amino acids. Germline V lookup: CDR1 DFQATT, CDR2 SNEGSKA (reference sequence). With 5 bases removed from V and 8 bases from J, the gap between germline ends came to 16 bases. In nucleotides, the CDR3 is TGCAGTGCTCAACAGGGACAAGGGGACATTCAGTACTTC. Translated: CSAQQGQGDIQYF.

The chain couples TRBV18 to TRBJ2-6; D not certain. The germline V gene encodes CDR1 KGHSH and CDR2 LQKENI. The CDR3 contains 14 residues. Trimming left V 6 bases short and J 2 bases short, with 8 bases between. The CDR3: CASSPPAGANVLTF. DNA for the CDR3: TGTGCCAGCTCCCCCCCAGCTGGGGCCAACGTCCTGACTTTC.

The chain links TRBV20-1 to TRBJ2-3, with 9 bases aligning to TRBD2. The length of the CDR3 is 18 residues. The junction had 16 bases not matched to a gene; V was cut back by 3 bases and J by 3 bases. Germline V gene data show CDR1 as DFQATT and CDR2 as SNEGSKA (reference sequence). CDR3 amino acids: CSARVPPGGGALTDTQYF. CDR3 bases: TGCAGTGCTAGGGTGCCCCCGGGCGGGGGGGCATTAACAGATACGCAGTATTTT.

This chain joins TRBV20-1 and TRBJ2-5; 14 positions match TRBD2. V lost 6 bases and J lost 2; bases outside the gene matches: 8. The germline V gene has CDR1 DFQATT and CDR2 SNEGSKA (reference sequence). The CDR3 is 16 amino acids. The CDR3 DNA follows: TGCAGTGCCACAAGGACTAGCGGGGGGCTTCAAGAGACCCAGTACTTC. As protein: CSATRTSGGLQETQYF.

The chain has TRBV2 and TRBJ2-5; D may be TRBD1 or TRBD2 (7 bases each). Germline values: CDR1 SNHLY, CDR2 FYNNEI. The CDR3 loop spans 14 amino acids. V lost 6 bases to trimming and J lost 4 bases, with 15 bases between them. In DNA, the CDR3 is TGTGCCAGCAGACCCAGGGGGGGGCCAGAGACCCAGTACTTC. Translating gives CASRPRGGPETQYF.

The V gene is TRBV6-1, the J gene TRBJ1-2; D not resolved. The V end was cut by 1 base, the J end by 4 bases, with 10 bases between. Germline CDR1 reads MNHNS; CDR2 reads SASEGT. CDR3 length equals 14 residues. CDR3 region: CASSEGHGPYGYTF. The CDR3 DNA follows: TGTGCCAGCAGTGAAGGCCACGGACCCTATGGCTACACCTTC.

This chain uses TRBV4-2 with TRBJ2-5; D is undetermined. V shed 0 bases and J shed 3 bases, with 11 bases lying between them. The V gene's germline CDR1 is LGHNA and CDR2 YNFKEQ. There are 15 residues in the CDR3. The chain's CDR3 is CASSQDPVREETQYF. The CDR3 DNA reads as TGTGCCAGCAGCCAAGACCCGGTCCGGGAAGAGACCCAGTACTTC.

The J gene is TRBJ2-7, the V gene TRBV28; TRBD2 matches at 10 bases. Germline CDR1 MDHEN, CDR2 SYDVKM. This CDR3 has 16 residues. After removal of 6 bases from V and 0 bases from J, the junction contained 8 bases not matched to a gene. CDR3 loop: CASSIAGTSASYEQYF. Here the CDR3 DNA reads TGTGCCAGCAGCATAGCCGGGACTAGCGCCTCCTACGAGCAGTACTTC.

This clonotype occurred once. The chain employs TRBV30 and TRBJ1-6; D unresolved. Between the trimmed V and J ends, which lost 3 bases and 14 bases, there was a span of 17 bases. This CDR3 is 13 amino acids long. In germline, CDR1 is GTSNPN, CDR2 SVGIG (reference sequence). The CDR3 DNA follows: TGTGCCTGGAGCTTAGGTGGGAGTTGGGCCCTCCACTTT. It is translated as CAWSLGGSWALHF. Full variable domain (outside the CDR3, taken from reference TRBV30 and TRBJ1-6): SQTIHQWPATLVQPVGSPLSLECTVEGTSNPNLYWYRQAAGRGLQLLFYSVGIGQISSEVPQNLSASRPQDRQFILSSKKLLLSDSGFYLCAWSLGGSWALHFGNGTRLTVT.

This clonotype was observed a few times. The V gene is TRBV6-1, the J gene TRBJ2-6; perhaps TRBD1 as D (6 bases). Trimming took 4 bases from V and 1 from J, leaving 11 bases between them. CDR1 is MNHNS and CDR2 is SASEGT in the germline V gene. The CDR3 has 16 residues. The CDR3 sequence is CASSAPTGSGANVLTF. CDR3 DNA sequence: TGTGCCAGCAGTGCCCCCACAGGGTCTGGGGCCAACGTCCTGACTTTC.

The rearrangement joins TRBV12-5 to TRBJ1-4, with D unresolved. V gave up 7 bases and J gave up 4 bases, with 10 bases separating them. The CDR3 sequence is 13 residues long. Germline CDR1 LGHNT, CDR2 FRNRAP. The CDR3 nucleotides read TGTGCTAGTGCCGACGGGGTTAATGAAAAACTGTTTTTT. This gives the protein CASADGVNEKLFF. The variable domain in full, with the rest retrieved from reference TRBV12-5 and TRBJ1-4, is DARVTQTPRHKVTEMGQEVTMRCQPILGHNTVFWYRQTMMQGLELLAYFRNRAPLDDSGMPKDRFSAEMPDATLATLKIQPSEPRDSAVYFCASADGVNEKLFFGSGTQLSVL.

The CDR3 DNA sequence: TGTGCCAGCTCACCAAGACTAGCGAGCACAGATACGCAGTATTTT. Protein sequence: CASSPRLASTDTQYF. The chain carries TRBV18 and TRBJ2-3; 8 bases line up with TRBD2. This CDR3 contains 15 residues. Germline V gene data show CDR1 as KGHSH and CDR2 as LQKENI. The junction had 1 base not matched to a gene; V was cut back by 2 bases and J by 0 bases. The variable domain in full, with the rest retrieved from reference TRBV18 and TRBJ2-3, is NAGVMQNPRHLVRRRGQEARLRCSPMKGHSHVYWYRQLPEEGLKFMVYLQKENIIDESGMPKERFSAEFPKEGPSILRIQQVVRGDSAAYFCASSPRLASTDTQYFGPGTRLTVL.

V is TRBV27 and J is TRBJ2-2; TRBD2 is a possible D gene (5 bases). Germline assignment: CDR1 MNHEY and CDR2 SMNVEV (reference sequence). V lost 4 bases to trimming and J lost 7 bases, with 13 bases between them. This CDR3 contains 14 residues. CDR3 nucleotides: TGTGCCAGCAGTTCGGACTCTCCTCGCGGGGAGCTGTTTTTT. This gives the protein CASSSDSPRGELFF.

The chain employs TRBV2 and TRBJ2-1; D could derive from TRBD1 or TRBD2 (5 bases each). This CDR3 region has 11 residues. V shed 4 bases and J shed 9 bases, with 7 bases lying between them. CDR1 is SNHLY, CDR2 FYNNEI, per germline. In DNA, the CDR3 is TGTGCCAGCAGTGGGGGGACTGAGCAGTTCTTC. It yields the protein CASSGGTEQFF.

This clonotype is a singleton in its sample. The CDR3 loop is CASSPQLLAGMGYEQYF. CDR3 coding DNA: TGTGCCAGCAGTCCTCAATTACTAGCGGGAATGGGGTACGAGCAGTACTTC. The chain employs TRBV6-1 and TRBJ2-7; 10 positions agree with TRBD2. Germline loops: CDR1 MNHNS, CDR2 SASEGT. The CDR3 is 17 residues long. Unmatched junction bases numbered 14, after V lost 5 bases and J lost 4 bases.

This chain joins TRBV5-6 and TRBJ1-5, with D possibly TRBD1 on 5 matching bases. V shed 2 bases and J shed 7 bases, with 13 bases lying between them. Germline loops: CDR1 SGHDT, CDR2 YYEEEE. The CDR3 loop spans 14 amino acids. For the CDR3, the DNA is TGTGCCAGCAGCTTTAGAGGGGAGGGGCAGCCCCAGCATTTT. Its translation: CASSFRGEGQPQHF.